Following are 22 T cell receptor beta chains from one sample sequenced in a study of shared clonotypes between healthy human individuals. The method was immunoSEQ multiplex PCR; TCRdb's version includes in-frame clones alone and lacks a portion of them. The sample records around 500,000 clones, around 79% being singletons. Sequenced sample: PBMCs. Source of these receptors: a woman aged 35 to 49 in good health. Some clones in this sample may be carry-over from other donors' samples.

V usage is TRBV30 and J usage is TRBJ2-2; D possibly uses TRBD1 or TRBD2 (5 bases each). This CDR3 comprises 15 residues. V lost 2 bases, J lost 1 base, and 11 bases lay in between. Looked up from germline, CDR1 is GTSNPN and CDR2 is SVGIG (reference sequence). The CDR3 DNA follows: TGTGCCTGGAGTAAGGGACCCGTGAACACCGGGGAGCTGTTTTTT. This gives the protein CAWSKGPVNTGELFF.

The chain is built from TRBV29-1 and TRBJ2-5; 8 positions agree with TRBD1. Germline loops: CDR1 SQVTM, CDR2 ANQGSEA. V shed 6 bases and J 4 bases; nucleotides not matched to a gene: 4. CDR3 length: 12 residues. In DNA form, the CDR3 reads TGCAGCGTCTTACAGGGGGGAGAGACCCAGTACTTC. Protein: CSVLQGGETQYF.

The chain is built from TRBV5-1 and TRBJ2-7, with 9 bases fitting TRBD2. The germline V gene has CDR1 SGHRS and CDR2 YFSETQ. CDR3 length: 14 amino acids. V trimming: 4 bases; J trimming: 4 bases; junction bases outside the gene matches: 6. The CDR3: CASSPMTSGYEQYF. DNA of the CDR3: TGCGCCAGCAGCCCAATGACTAGCGGATACGAGCAGTACTTC. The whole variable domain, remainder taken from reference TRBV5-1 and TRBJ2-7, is KAGVTQTPRYLIKTRGQQVTLSCSPISGHRSVSWYQQTPGQGLQFLFEYFSETQRNKGNFPGRFSGRQFSNSRSEMNVSTLELGDSALYLCASSPMTSGYEQYFGPGTRLTVT.

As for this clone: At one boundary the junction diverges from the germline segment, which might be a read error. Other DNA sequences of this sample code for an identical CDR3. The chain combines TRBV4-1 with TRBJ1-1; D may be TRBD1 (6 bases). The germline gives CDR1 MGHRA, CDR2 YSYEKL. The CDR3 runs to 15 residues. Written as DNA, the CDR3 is TGCGCCAGCAGTCAAGGGACACTGCGAAGAACTGAAGCTTTCTTT. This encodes CASSQGTLRRTEAFF.

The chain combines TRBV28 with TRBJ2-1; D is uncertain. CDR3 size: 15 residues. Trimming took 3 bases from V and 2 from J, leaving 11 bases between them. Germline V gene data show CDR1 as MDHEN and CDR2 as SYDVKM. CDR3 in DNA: TGTGCCAGCAGTTTTTCAAGTGCCCCCTACAATGAGCAGTTCTTC. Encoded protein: CASSFSSAPYNEQFF.

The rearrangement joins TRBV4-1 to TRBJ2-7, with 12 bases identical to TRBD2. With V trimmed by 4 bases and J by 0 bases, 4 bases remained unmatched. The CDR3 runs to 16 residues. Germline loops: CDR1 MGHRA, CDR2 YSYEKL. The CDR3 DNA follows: TGCGCCAGCAGCCGCCGGACTAGCGGGAACTCCTACGAGCAGTACTTC. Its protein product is CASSRRTSGNSYEQYF.

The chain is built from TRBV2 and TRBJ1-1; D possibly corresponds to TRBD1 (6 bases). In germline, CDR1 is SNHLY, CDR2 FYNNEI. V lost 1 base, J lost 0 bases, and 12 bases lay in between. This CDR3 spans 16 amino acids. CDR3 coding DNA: TGTGCCAGCAGTGAAGGGCAGGGGTTATTGAACACTGAAGCTTTCTTT. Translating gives CASSEGQGLLNTEAFF.

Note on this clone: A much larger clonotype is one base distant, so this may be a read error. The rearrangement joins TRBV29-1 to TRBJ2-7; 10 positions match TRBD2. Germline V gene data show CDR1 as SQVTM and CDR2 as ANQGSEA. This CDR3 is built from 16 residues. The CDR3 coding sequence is TGCAGCGCTGAAGGGCTAGCGGGAGCGGACCCGGACGAGCAGTACTTC. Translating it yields CSAEGLAGADPDEQYF.

The CDR3 region has the DNA TGTGCCAGCAGTGGCGGACTAGCGGGAGATGAGCAGTTCTTC. Translating it yields CASSGGLAGDEQFF. This chain links TRBV6-5 with TRBJ2-1, with 13 bases lining up with TRBD2. V trimming: 5 bases; J trimming: 8 bases; junction bases outside the gene matches: 3. The CDR3 length is 14 residues. Germline CDR1 and CDR2: MNHEY and SVGAGI.

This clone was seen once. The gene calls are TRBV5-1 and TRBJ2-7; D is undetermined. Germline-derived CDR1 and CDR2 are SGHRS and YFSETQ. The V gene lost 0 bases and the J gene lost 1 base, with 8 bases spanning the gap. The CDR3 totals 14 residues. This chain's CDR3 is CASSLEGYSYEQYF. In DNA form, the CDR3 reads TGCGCCAGCAGCTTGGAAGGTTATTCCTACGAGCAGTACTTC.

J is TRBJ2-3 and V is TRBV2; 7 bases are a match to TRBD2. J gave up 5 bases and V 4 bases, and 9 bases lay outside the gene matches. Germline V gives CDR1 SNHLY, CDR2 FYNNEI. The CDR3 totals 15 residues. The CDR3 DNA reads TGTGCCAGCAGTGGGGCTAGCGGACCGTTAGATACGCAGTATTTT. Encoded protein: CASSGASGPLDTQYF. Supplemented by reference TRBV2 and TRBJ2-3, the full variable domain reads EPEVTQTPSHQVTQMGQEVILRCVPISNHLYFYWYRQILGQKVEFLVSFYNNEISEKSEIFDDQFSVERPDGSNFTLKIRSTKLEDSAMYFCASSGASGPLDTQYFGPGTRLTVL.

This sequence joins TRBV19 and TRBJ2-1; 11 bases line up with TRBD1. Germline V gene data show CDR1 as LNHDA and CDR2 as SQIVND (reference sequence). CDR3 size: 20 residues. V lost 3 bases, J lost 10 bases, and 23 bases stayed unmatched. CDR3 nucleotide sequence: TGTGCCAGTAGTATCCCGGACAGGGGGCGGAGGCGGGAGGGCCCCGGGGAGCAGTTCTTC. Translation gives CASSIPDRGRRREGPGEQFF.

The CDR3 DNA follows: TGTGCCAGCAGTGAAGTGGGAATTCAGCCCCAGCATTTT. Translated, it gives CASSEVGIQPQHF. The V and J genes are TRBV6-1 and TRBJ1-5, with D uncertain. V gave up 1 base and J gave up 6 bases, with 7 bases separating them. Germline-derived CDR1 and CDR2 are MNHNS and SASEGT. This CDR3 spans 13 amino acids.

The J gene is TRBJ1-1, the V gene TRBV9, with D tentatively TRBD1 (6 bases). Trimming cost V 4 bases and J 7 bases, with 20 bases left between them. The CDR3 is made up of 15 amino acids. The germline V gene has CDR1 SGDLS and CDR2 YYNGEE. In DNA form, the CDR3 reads TGTGCCAGCAGCCCTTACACAGGGACGGTCATTGAAGCTTTCTTT. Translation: CASSPYTGTVIEAFF.

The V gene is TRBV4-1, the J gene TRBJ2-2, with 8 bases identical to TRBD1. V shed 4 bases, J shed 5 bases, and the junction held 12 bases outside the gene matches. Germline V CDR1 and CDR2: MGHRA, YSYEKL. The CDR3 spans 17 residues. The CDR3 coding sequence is TGCGCCAGCAGCCTCTACCAGGGGGCGGCCGTAACCGGGGAGCTGTTTTTT. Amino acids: CASSLYQGAAVTGELFF.

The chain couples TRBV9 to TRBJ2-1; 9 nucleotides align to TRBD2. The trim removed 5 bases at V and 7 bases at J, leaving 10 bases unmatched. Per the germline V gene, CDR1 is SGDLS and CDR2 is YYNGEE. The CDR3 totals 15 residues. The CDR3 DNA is TGTGCCAGCAGTGCTCCGGGACTAGCAGAGAATGAGCAGTTCTTC. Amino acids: CASSAPGLAENEQFF.

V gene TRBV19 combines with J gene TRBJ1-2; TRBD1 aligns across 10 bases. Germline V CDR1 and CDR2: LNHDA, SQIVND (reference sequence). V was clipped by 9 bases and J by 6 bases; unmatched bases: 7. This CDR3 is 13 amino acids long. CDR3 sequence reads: CASRDRGFNGYTF. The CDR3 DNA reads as TGTGCCAGCCGGGACAGGGGATTCAATGGCTACACCTTC.

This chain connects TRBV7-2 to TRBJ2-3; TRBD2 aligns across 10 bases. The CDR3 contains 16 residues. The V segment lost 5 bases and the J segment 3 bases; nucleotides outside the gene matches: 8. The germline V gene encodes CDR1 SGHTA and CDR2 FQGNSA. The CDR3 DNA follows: TGTGCCAGCAGCCCAACTGGACTAGCGGAGACAGATACGCAGTATTTT. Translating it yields CASSPTGLAETDTQYF.

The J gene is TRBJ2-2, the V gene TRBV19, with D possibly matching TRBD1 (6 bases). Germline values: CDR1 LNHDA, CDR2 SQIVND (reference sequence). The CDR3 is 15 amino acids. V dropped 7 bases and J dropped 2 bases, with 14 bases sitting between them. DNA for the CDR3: TGTGCCAGTAAATCTGGGGGACAAAACACCGGGGAGCTGTTTTTT. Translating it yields CASKSGGQNTGELFF.

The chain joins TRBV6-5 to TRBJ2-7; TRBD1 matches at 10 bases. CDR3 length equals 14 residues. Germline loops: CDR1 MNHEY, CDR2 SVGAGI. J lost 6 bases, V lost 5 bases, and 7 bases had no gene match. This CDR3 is CASSPGQGDREQYF. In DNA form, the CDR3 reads TGTGCCAGCAGTCCAGGACAGGGGGACCGCGAGCAGTACTTC.

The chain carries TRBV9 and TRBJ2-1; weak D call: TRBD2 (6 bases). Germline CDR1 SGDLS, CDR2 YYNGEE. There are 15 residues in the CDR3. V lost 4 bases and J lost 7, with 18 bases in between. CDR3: CASSFAGKAGNEQFF. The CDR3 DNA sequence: TGTGCCAGCAGCTTTGCCGGGAAGGCGGGGAATGAGCAGTTCTTC. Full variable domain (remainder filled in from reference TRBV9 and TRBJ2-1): DSGVTQTPKHLITATGQRVTLRCSPRSGDLSVYWYQQSLDQGLQFLIQYYNGEERAKGNILERFSAQQFPDLHSELNLSSLELGDSALYFCASSFAGKAGNEQFFGPGTRLTVL.

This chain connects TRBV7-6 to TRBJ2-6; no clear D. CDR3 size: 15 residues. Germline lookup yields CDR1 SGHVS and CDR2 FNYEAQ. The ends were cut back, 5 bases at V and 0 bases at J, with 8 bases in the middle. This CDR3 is CASSLGNSGANVLTF. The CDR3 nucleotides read TGTGCCAGCAGCCTAGGGAACTCTGGGGCCAACGTCCTGACTTTC.